This is a list of T cell receptor beta chains from one sample in a study of T cells in Graves' hyperthyroidism and ophthalmopathy. TCRdb processed the multiplex PCR reads anew with MiXCR; each CDR3 protein has one entry. This sample yields roughly 600,000 distinct CDR3 sequences, of which around 15% are seen a single time; around 13% belongs to the top ten. Sequencing used blood. These receptors originate from a woman between 45 and 65 years old with Graves' ophthalmopathy. Each CDR3 is given with its conserved first and last residue. D genes are given only for firm matches. A row's size may be missing; if present it is once, few, many or a size class.

d_gene: TRBD2; abundance: NA; v_gene: TRBV6-1; j_gene: TRBJ2-1; CDR3nt: TGTGCCAGCACCACCCGTTGGCTAGCGGGAGGAAGGGGCAATGAGCAGTTCTTC; CDR3aa: CASTTRWLAGGRGNEQFF
d_gene: NA; abundance: many; v_gene: TRBV28; j_gene: TRBJ1-2; CDR3nt: TGTGCCAGCAGCCCATGGGTCCGGGGGCGCAACTATGGCTACACCTTC; CDR3aa: CASSPWVRGRNYGYTF
d_gene: NA; abundance: NA; v_gene: TRBV7-2; j_gene: TRBJ1-4; CDR3nt: TGTGCCAGCACTCCCGCAGGGAACGAAAAACTGTTTTTT; CDR3aa: CASTPAGNEKLFF
d_gene: TRBD2; abundance: many; v_gene: TRBV20-1; j_gene: TRBJ2-5; CDR3nt: TGCAGTGCTGGGAGGACTAGCGGGAGGGTGAGGCAAGAGACCCAGTACTTC; CDR3aa: CSAGRTSGRVRQETQYF
d_gene: TRBD2; abundance: NA; v_gene: TRBV9; j_gene: TRBJ2-1; CDR3nt: TGTGCCAGCAGTTTAAAACTAGCGGGGGGGTATGAGCAGTTCTTC; CDR3aa: CASSLKLAGGYEQFF
d_gene: NA; abundance: many; v_gene: TRBV7-2; j_gene: TRBJ1-5; CDR3nt: TGTGCCAGCAGCTTAGGAGGGCGGCCCCAGCATTTT; CDR3aa: CASSLGGRPQHF
d_gene: TRBD1; abundance: many; v_gene: TRBV5-1; j_gene: TRBJ1-1; CDR3nt: TGCGCCAGCAGCTTGGGCCGGGACAGACTGAACACTGAAGCTTTCTTT; CDR3aa: CASSLGRDRLNTEAFF
d_gene: TRBD1; abundance: few; v_gene: TRBV29-1; j_gene: TRBJ1-2; CDR3nt: TGCAGCGTAGGACAGGGGGCTTATTCCGATGGCTACACCTTC; CDR3aa: CSVGQGAYSDGYTF
d_gene: NA; abundance: many; v_gene: TRBV7-2; j_gene: TRBJ1-5; CDR3nt: TGTGCCAGCAGCTTAGTGTATAGCAATCAGCCCCAGCATTTT; CDR3aa: CASSLVYSNQPQHF
d_gene: NA; abundance: many; v_gene: TRBV27; j_gene: TRBJ2-7; CDR3nt: TGTGCCAGCAGTCCAGGGACAGCCTCCTGGGGGGGGTACGAGCAGTACTTC; CDR3aa: CASSPGTASWGGYEQYF
d_gene: NA; abundance: NA; v_gene: TRBV9; j_gene: TRBJ1-1; CDR3nt: TGTGCCAGCAGCGTAGAGAACAGGATCAACACTGAAGCTTTCTTT; CDR3aa: CASSVENRINTEAFF
d_gene: NA; abundance: few; v_gene: TRBV4-3; j_gene: TRBJ1-1; CDR3nt: TGCGCCAGCAGCCAAACTCAGAGGACTGAAGCTTTCTTT; CDR3aa: CASSQTQRTEAFF
d_gene: TRBD1; abundance: few; v_gene: TRBV5-5; j_gene: TRBJ1-6; CDR3nt: TGTGCCAGCAGCTTCGCACGGACAGGGGAGAATTCACCCCTCCACTTT; CDR3aa: CASSFARTGENSPLHF
d_gene: TRBD2; abundance: many; v_gene: TRBV12-3/TRBV12-4; j_gene: TRBJ2-3; CDR3nt: TGTGCCAGCAGTCCGGGACTACAGCCCGATACGCAGTATTTT; CDR3aa: CASSPGLQPDTQYF
d_gene: NA; abundance: many; v_gene: TRBV5-1; j_gene: TRBJ2-2; CDR3nt: TGCGCCAGCAGCCCGACGGTGACGGGCACCGGGGAGCTGTTTTTT; CDR3aa: CASSPTVTGTGELFF
d_gene: TRBD2; abundance: NA; v_gene: TRBV6-1; j_gene: TRBJ2-1; CDR3nt: TGTGCCAGCAGGGGTCCCGGGACTAGTGTCACTGAGCAGTTCTTC; CDR3aa: CASRGPGTSVTEQFF